The 19 T cell receptor beta chains in this list originate from one sample, sequenced in a study of control samples from healthy donors and cancer patients. Using immunoSEQ multiplex PCR, the repertoire was profiled, and TCRdb retains in-frame clones only, with some absent. The sample holds around 130,000 clones, roughly nine tenths seen once. What was sequenced was blood. The receptor set was obtained from a man aged 50 or older in good health.

This clone was observed a single time. The rearrangement links TRBV6-5 to TRBJ2-2, with no clear D. Trimming pared 4 bases from V and 4 bases from J, leaving 10 bases between. CDR3 length: 14 residues. CDR1 is MNHEY and CDR2 is SVGAGI in the germline V gene. The CDR3 DNA is TGTGCCAGCAGTTTCTTCGGCCTCACCGGGGAGCTGTTTTTT. Translation: CASSFFGLTGELFF.

This clone was seen at least ten times. The chain's CDR3 is CASSPYSGAGEQFF. In DNA form, the CDR3 reads TGTGCCAGCAGTCCTTACTCAGGGGCCGGTGAGCAGTTCTTC. The J gene is TRBJ2-1, the V gene TRBV3-1 (or the pseudogene TRBV3-2), with D perhaps matching TRBD1 (6 bases). There are 14 residues in the CDR3. Trimming left V 6 bases short and J 9 bases short, with 18 bases between. Per the germline V gene, CDR1 is LGHDT and CDR2 is YNNKEL (reference sequence).

This rearrangement joins TRBV15 to TRBJ1-6, with a weak D call TRBD1 (6 bases). The V end was cut by 0 bases, the J end by 6 bases, with 15 bases between. The CDR3 contains 17 residues. Germline V lookup: CDR1 LNHNV, CDR2 YYDKDF (reference sequence). The CDR3 spells CATSRDSGAPFNSPLHF. CDR3 nucleotide sequence: TGTGCCACCAGCAGAGATTCGGGGGCCCCCTTTAATTCACCCCTCCACTTT.

V gene TRBV5-5 combines with J gene TRBJ1-6; no clear D. V lost 0 bases, J lost 7 bases, and 8 bases lay in between. CDR1 SGHKS and CDR2 YYEKEE come from the germline V gene (reference sequence). CDR3 size: 14 residues. CDR3: CASSLGLRNSPLHF. CDR3 DNA sequence: TGTGCCAGCAGCTTGGGCCTGAGAAATTCACCCCTCCACTTT.

This clone came up once. The chain links TRBV6-6 to TRBJ1-1; D unclear. Trimming pared 10 bases from V and 0 bases from J, leaving 12 bases between. The CDR3 covers 13 residues. Germline loops: CDR1 MNHNY, CDR2 SVGAGI (reference sequence). The CDR3 sequence: CAIGKPMNTEAFF. The CDR3 DNA reads as TGTGCCATTGGTAAACCTATGAACACTGAAGCTTTCTTT.

This sequence joins TRBV27 and TRBJ1-5, with TRBD1 as a possible D gene (5 bases). V gave up 5 bases and J gave up 4 bases, with 9 bases separating them. This CDR3 spans 13 amino acids. Germline V gene sequence: CDR1 MNHEY, CDR2 SMNVEV (reference sequence). CDR3 region: CASSMQGNQPQHF. Here the CDR3 DNA reads TGTGCCAGCAGTATGCAGGGTAATCAGCCCCAGCATTTT.

The chain combines TRBV7-6 with TRBJ1-1; 7 nucleotides line up with TRBD1. Per the germline V gene, CDR1 is SGHVS and CDR2 is FNYEAQ. The V gene end was trimmed by 5 bases and the J gene end by 6 bases; junction bases not matched to a gene: 9. There are 14 residues in the CDR3. CDR3 in DNA: TGTGCCAGCAGCCCAGAGGAGGGGGCCGCTGAAGCTTTCTTT. Protein product: CASSPEEGAAEAFF. Filled out from reference TRBV7-6 and TRBJ1-1, the complete variable domain reads GAGVSQSPRYKVTKRGQDVALRCDPISGHVSLYWYRQALGQGPEFLTYFNYEAQQDKSGLPNDRFSAERPEGSISTLTIQRTEQRDSAMYRCASSPEEGAAEAFFGQGTRLTVV.

The chain has TRBV19 and TRBJ1-3, with D possibly TRBD1 on 5 matching bases. V shed 1 base and J shed 0 bases, with 10 bases lying between them. The CDR3 has 16 residues. The germline gives CDR1 LNHDA, CDR2 SQIVND (reference sequence). The CDR3 here is CASSIGGGGSGNTIYF. The DNA for the CDR3 is TGTGCCAGTAGTATAGGGGGCGGGGGCTCTGGAAACACCATATATTTT.

The CDR3 nucleotides are TGTGCCAGTAGTAAACGGACTAGCGGGGGAGAGTTTGGGGCCAACGTCCTGACTTTC. This codes for CASSKRTSGGEFGANVLTF. The V gene is TRBV19, the J gene TRBJ2-6; TRBD2 agrees at 13 bases. Per the germline V gene, CDR1 is LNHDA and CDR2 is SQIVND (reference sequence). With 4 bases clipped from V and 3 bases from J, the junction kept 9 bases outside the gene matches. The CDR3 spans 19 residues.

This chain uses TRBV5-1 with TRBJ1-1, with D hard to call. Germline loops: CDR1 SGHRS, CDR2 YFSETQ. This CDR3 spans 15 amino acids. Trimming cost V 0 bases and J 6 bases, with 15 bases left between them. CDR3 amino acids: CASSLVSGINAEAFF. The CDR3 coding sequence is TGCGCCAGCAGCTTGGTTTCCGGGATTAACGCTGAAGCTTTCTTT.

The rearrangement joins TRBV18 to TRBJ1-3, with TRBD1 matching over 9 bases. V shed 6 bases, J shed 3 bases, and the junction held 9 bases outside the gene matches. Germline assignment: CDR1 KGHSH and CDR2 LQKENI. The CDR3 totals 16 residues. The CDR3, as DNA: TGTGCCAGCTCCCGAGGGACAGGGTCTGTTGGAAACACCATATATTTT. It encodes CASSRGTGSVGNTIYF.

The chain employs TRBV27 and TRBJ2-5; tentatively, D is TRBD1 (5 bases). Deletions cut 3 bases from V and 7 bases from J, with 12 bases between. CDR1 is MNHEY and CDR2 is SMNVEV in the germline V gene (reference sequence). This CDR3 spans 13 amino acids. The CDR3 DNA sequence: TGTGCCAGCAGTTTGAAGGGGATCGGGACCCAGTACTTC. Translating it yields CASSLKGIGTQYF.

The chain joins TRBV30 to TRBJ2-2; a weak D match, TRBD1 (6 bases). Trimming left V 0 bases short and J 8 bases short, with 7 bases between. From germline, CDR1 is GTSNPN and CDR2 SVGIG (reference sequence). The CDR3 runs to 12 residues. The CDR3 nucleotides read TGTGCCTGGAGTGTAGGGGGTGGGGAGCTGTTTTTT. Its translation is CAWSVGGGELFF.

The chain carries TRBV5-1 and TRBJ1-1; maybe TRBD1 (6 bases). Germline assignment: CDR1 SGHRS and CDR2 YFSETQ. The CDR3 has 14 amino acids. Trimming pared 7 bases from V and 3 bases from J, leaving 16 bases between. CDR3 protein: CASGSGRGDTEAFF. The CDR3 bases are TGCGCCAGCGGGTCAGGGAGGGGGGACACTGAAGCTTTCTTT.

This chain uses TRBV19 with TRBJ2-7; 8 bases map to TRBD1. With V trimmed by 8 bases and J by 7 bases, 7 bases remained unmatched. There are 12 residues in the CDR3. The germline V gene has CDR1 LNHDA and CDR2 SQIVND (reference sequence). The CDR3 coding sequence is TGTGCCAGTGCCGACAGGGGCAGAGAGCAGTACTTC. Translation: CASADRGREQYF.

The genes are TRBV9 and TRBJ2-7, with unresolved D. V gave up 0 bases and J gave up 2 bases, with 12 bases separating them. The CDR3 sequence is 15 residues long. CDR1 SGDLS and CDR2 YYNGEE come from the germline V gene. In DNA, the CDR3 is TGTGCCAGCAGCGTAGGGCCAACTACAGCCTACGAGCAGTACTTC. It codes for CASSVGPTTAYEQYF.

V is TRBV20-1 and J is TRBJ1-3; D ambiguous. The CDR3 sequence is 11 residues long. V was pared by 2 bases and J by 4 bases, with 3 bases between. Germline V gives CDR1 DFQATT, CDR2 SNEGSKA (reference sequence). The CDR3 sequence: CSARQGNTIYF. The DNA for the CDR3 is TGCAGTGCTAGACAGGGAAACACCATATATTTT.

The chain links TRBV5-6 to TRBJ2-1; 8 nucleotides agree with TRBD1. This CDR3 is 17 amino acids long. Germline CDR1 is SGHDT and CDR2 is YYEEEE. V was clipped by 4 bases and J by 10 bases; unmatched bases: 19. The CDR3 here is CASSPPPPGQAFLEQFF. The DNA of the CDR3 is TGTGCCAGCAGCCCCCCCCCGCCGGGACAGGCCTTTCTAGAGCAGTTCTTC.

This sequence joins TRBV12-3 or TRBV12-4 and TRBJ2-2, with D tentatively TRBD1 (5 bases). The V and J ends lost 8 bases and 0 bases respectively, with 7 bases between them. The CDR3 runs 13 residues. The CDR3 DNA is TGTGCCAGCGGGGCCCCGAACACCGGGGAGCTGTTTTTT. This codes for CASGAPNTGELFF.